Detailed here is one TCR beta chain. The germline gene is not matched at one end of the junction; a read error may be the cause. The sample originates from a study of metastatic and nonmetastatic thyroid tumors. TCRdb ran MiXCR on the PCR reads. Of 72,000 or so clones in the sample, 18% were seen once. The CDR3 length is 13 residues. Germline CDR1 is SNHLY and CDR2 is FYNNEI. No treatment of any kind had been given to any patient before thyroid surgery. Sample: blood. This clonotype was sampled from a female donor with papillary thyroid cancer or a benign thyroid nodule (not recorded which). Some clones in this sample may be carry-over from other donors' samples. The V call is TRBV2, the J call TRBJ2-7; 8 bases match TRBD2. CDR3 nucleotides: TGTGCCAGCCGACTAACGGGAGGGTACGGGCAGTACTTC. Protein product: CASRLTGGYGQYF.